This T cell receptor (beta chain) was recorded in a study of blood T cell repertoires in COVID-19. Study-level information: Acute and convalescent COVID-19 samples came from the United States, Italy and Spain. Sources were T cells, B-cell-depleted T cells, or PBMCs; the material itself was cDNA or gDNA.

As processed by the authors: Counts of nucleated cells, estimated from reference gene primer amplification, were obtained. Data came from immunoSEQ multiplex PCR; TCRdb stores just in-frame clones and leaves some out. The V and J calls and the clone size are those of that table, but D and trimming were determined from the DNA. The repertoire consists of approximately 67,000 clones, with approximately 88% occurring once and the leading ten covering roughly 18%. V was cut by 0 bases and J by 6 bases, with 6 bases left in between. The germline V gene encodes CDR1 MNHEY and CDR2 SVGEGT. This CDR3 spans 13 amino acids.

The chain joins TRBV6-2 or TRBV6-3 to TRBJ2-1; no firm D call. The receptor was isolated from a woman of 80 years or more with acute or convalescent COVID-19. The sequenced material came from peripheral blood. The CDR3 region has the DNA TGTGCCAGCAGTTACTCGACTGGCAATGAGCAGTTCTTC. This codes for CASSYSTGNEQFF.